The 5 T cell receptor beta chains in this list originate from one sample, sequenced in a study of blood T cells in healthy people across ages. For the second PCR, which ran for about 7 to 12 cycles, a sample-barcoded 5' primer and a J-beta primer mix were used. TCRdb reprocessed the 5' RACE reads with MiXCR, giving one entry per CDR3 protein. The sample consists of approximately 1,000,000 distinct CDR3 sequences, roughly two fifths of them appearing once. The sequencing sample was made of blood. The receptors here all came from a man younger than 35 in good health.

The chain combines TRBV20-1 with TRBJ2-7; D perhaps matches TRBD1 (5 bases). Trimming stripped 2 bases from V and 3 bases from J, with 11 bases between. This CDR3 has 13 residues. Germline CDR1 is DFQATT and CDR2 is SNEGSKA (reference sequence). The CDR3 nucleotides read TGCAGTGCTAGAAGTGGGGCCGACTACGAGCAGTACTTC. Protein: CSARSGADYEQYF.

This clonotype showed up just a few times. The chain uses TRBV18 and TRBJ1-1; TRBD1 is a possible D gene (6 bases). Trimming removed 0 bases at V and 3 bases at J, with 11 bases between. Germline lookup yields CDR1 KGHSH and CDR2 LQKENI. The CDR3 spans 15 residues. CDR3 DNA: TGTGCCAGCTCACCACCGAAAGGGGGTTACACTGAAGCTTTCTTT. This gives the protein CASSPPKGGYTEAFF.

The genes are TRBV27 and TRBJ1-2, with no clear D. Germline-derived CDR1 and CDR2 are MNHEY and SMNVEV (reference sequence). V was pared by 5 bases and J by 2 bases, with 15 bases between. The CDR3 has 15 amino acids. Written as DNA, the CDR3 is TGTGCCAGCAGTCCCCGGGTCGGGGAGAACTATGGCTACACCTTC. Amino acids: CASSPRVGENYGYTF.

This clonotype occurred once. V usage is TRBV12-3 or TRBV12-4 and J usage is TRBJ1-2; tentative D call: TRBD1 (6 bases). The V end was cut by 5 bases, the J end by 3 bases, with 16 bases between. The CDR3 consists of 15 residues. CDR3: CASSTLERGYYGYTF. The CDR3 nucleotides read TGTGCCAGCAGTACCCTCGAGAGGGGGTACTATGGCTACACCTTC.

Of note for this clonotype: A read error may produce the germline difference seen at one junction end. The chain combines TRBV25-1 with TRBJ2-6; D is possibly TRBD2 (6 bases). The CDR3 totals 16 residues. CDR1 is MGHDK, CDR2 SYGVNS, per germline. In nucleotides, the CDR3 is TGTGCCAGCAGTTACGGGGGTAACTCTGGGACCAACGTCCCGACTTTC. This sequence encodes CASSYGGNSGTNVPTF.